The source of this T cell receptor (beta chain) is a study of T-cell memory formation after mild COVID-19 (dated by TCRdb to 2020 to 2022). Regarding the complete study: TCR sequence clusters from the two donors were largely donor specific. Longitudinal TCRalpha and TCRbeta repertoire sequencing tracked T-cell clones expanding and contracting after mild COVID-19 in two donors. Two young, previously healthy adult volunteers, one female and one male, were included in the cohort. Overall study outcomes, separate from this receptor: Contracting CD4+ clones appeared mostly in the CM and EM memory subsets, whereas CD8+ clones were enriched in EMRA. Some responding clones were detected in pre-infection memory, suggesting pre-existing cross-reactive memory T cells joined the SARS-CoV-2 response. Balanced CD4/CD8 phenotypes were observed for clones contracting from day 15 to 85, whereas a bias towards CD4+ was observed for a second wave of clones expanding from day 15 to 37. SARS-CoV-2 specificity of the second-wave clones peaking on day 37 was not confirmed. The study covered only two mild cases, and larger cohorts including severe cases with pre-infection samples were considered necessary.

After removal of 6 bases from V and 3 bases from J, the junction retains 6 bases not matched to a gene. For CDR1 and CDR2, the germline V gene (reference sequence) lists DFQATT and SNEGSKA. Including cysteine and phenylalanine, the CDR3 has 13 amino acids. Just the 39-base CDR3 DNA is kept, in frame starting at base 1. Sequenced using an Illumina NovaSeq 6000. cDNA libraries for TCRalpha and TCRbeta were prepared by 5'RACE using constant-segment primers, with sample barcodes and unique molecular identifiers added. RNA was extracted from every sample with Trizol reagent. Library amplification was performed in two PCR steps, and a second sample barcode and Illumina TruSeq adapters were introduced in the second step. Sequencing of the libraries was done on an Illumina NovaSeq, producing 2 x 150 bp paired-end reads. The study's own analysis went as follows. The reads were demultiplexed and collapsed into UMI-guided consensus sequences using migec v1.2.7. Using mixcr v2.1.11, the UMI consensuses were aligned to TRA and TRB V and J templates and assembled into clonotypes. A clonotype was counted as expanded or contracted only when both edgeR and NoisET called the clonotype significant, with the noise models trained on biological replicates. For edgeR calls, the thresholds were a false discovery rate-adjusted p below 0.01 and a log2 fold-change of 1. As an exploratory analysis of dynamics, max-normalized trajectories of the 1000 most abundant clonotypes were examined by PCA with hierarchical clustering. Each responding clone was given a CD4 or CD8 phenotype based on the CD4+ and CD8+ repertoires, which had been sequenced separately. The public reads were quality trimmed at Q25 with fastp and then assembled into clones with MiXCR by TCRdb, keeping productive beta chains. Here each entry gathers all rows of one CDR3 protein and keeps the most common genes and DNA. In this record, the V and J calls reflect TCRdb's handling and not the investigators' own analysis. The sample has about 610,000 distinct CDR3 sequences on record, roughly 17% of them singletons. Roughly 7.7% of the sample comes from the top ten.

PBMCs were isolated by Ficoll-Paque density gradient centrifugation. For this clonotype: Its recognized antigen is unknown. Per-base quality was not reported, and no clone a single base away is much larger than it.

Sequencing used PBMCs or a T cell subset sorted from them (not recorded which). This receptor was identified in an adult woman who had mild COVID-19 (a few samples of this study predate the infection). The sample titles of this study are shuffled in the database, so cell type and time point are left out; the donor was told from shared clones. The rearranged segments are TRBV20-1 and TRBJ2-7; TRBD2 aligns with 9 central bases. The nucleotides read TGCAGTGCCCGGGGGACTAGCAGCTACGAGCAGTACTTC. The encoded protein is CSARGTSSYEQYF.